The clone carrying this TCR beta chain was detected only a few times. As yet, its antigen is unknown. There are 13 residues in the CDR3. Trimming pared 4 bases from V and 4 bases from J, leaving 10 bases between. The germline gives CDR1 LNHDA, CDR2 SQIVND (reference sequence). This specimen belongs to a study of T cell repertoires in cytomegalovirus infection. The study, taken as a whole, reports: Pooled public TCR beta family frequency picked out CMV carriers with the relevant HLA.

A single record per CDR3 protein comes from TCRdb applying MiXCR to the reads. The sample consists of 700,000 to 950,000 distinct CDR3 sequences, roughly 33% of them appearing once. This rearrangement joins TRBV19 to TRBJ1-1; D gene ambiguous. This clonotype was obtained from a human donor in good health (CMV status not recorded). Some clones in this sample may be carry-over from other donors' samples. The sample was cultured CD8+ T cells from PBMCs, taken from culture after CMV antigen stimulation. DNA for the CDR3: TGTGCCAGTAGTAATTTTGATAGCACTGAAGCTTTCTTT. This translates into CASSNFDSTEAFF.